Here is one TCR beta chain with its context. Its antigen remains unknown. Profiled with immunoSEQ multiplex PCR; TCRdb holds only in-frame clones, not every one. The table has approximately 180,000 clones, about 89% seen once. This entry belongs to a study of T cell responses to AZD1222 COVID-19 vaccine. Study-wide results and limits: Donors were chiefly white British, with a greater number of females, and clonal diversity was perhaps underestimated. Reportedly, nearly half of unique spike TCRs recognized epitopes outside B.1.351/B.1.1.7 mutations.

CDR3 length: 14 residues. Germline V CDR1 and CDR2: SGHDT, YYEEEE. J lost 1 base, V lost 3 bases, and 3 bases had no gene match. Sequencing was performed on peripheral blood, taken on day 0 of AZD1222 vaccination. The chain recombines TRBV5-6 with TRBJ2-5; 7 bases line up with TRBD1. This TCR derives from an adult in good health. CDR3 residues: CASSWDSLQETQYF. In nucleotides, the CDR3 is TGTGCCAGCAGCTGGGACAGCCTCCAAGAGACCCAGTACTTC.